This T cell receptor beta chain was captured in a study of neoadjuvant anti-PD-1 for oral cavity cancer. Blood libraries mostly used around 510 ng genomic DNA, six replicates each. Some clones are missing from TCRdb's copy, which holds only in-frame ones; the method was immunoSEQ multiplex PCR. The sample has around 68,000 clones; about 90% are singletons. The germline V gene has CDR1 SNHLY and CDR2 FYNNEI. The CDR3 is 15 amino acids. V gave up 3 bases and J gave up 1 base, with 12 bases separating them. Indicated time point: after neoadjuvant nivolumab, at surgical resection. V usage is TRBV2 and J usage is TRBJ1-1; D is possibly TRBD1 (6 bases). This TCR was recovered from a person aged 40 to 85 with oral cavity squamous cell carcinoma. This specimen was PBMCs, taken after nivolumab (anti-PD-1) treatment. The CDR3 DNA reads as TGTGCCAGCAGTGAGCAGGGGCTAGGGAACACTGAAGCTTTCTTT. It encodes CASSEQGLGNTEAFF.